These 21 T cell receptor beta chains were sequenced from one sample in a study of beta chain features in type 1 diabetes. Study-level findings and limits: Among patients with Type 1 diabetes, TCRB CDR3s were moderately but significantly shorter in every one of the four CD4+ subsets.

The study reverse transcribed the entire isolated RNA, so it sequenced expressed TCRB transcripts. This table comes from immunoSEQ multiplex PCR, and its TCRdb copy is limited to in-frame clones, with some not included. The table has some 280,000 clones, 14% seen once; the top ten hold around 0.016%. Their antigens remain unidentified. The sample taken for sequencing was naive CD4+ T cells from blood. The receptors here all came from a man aged 25 to 45 with type 1 diabetes.

A few counts support this clone. The chain employs TRBV19 and TRBJ2-3; 7 bases agree with TRBD2. The J segment lost 5 bases and the V segment lost 8 bases, leaving 13 bases of the junction unmatched. The CDR3 is 15 amino acids. The germline V gene has CDR1 LNHDA and CDR2 SQIVND (reference sequence). Here the CDR3 DNA reads TGTGCCAGTTCCCCCGTCGAAGCGGGGTTAGATACGCAGTATTTT. It is translated as CASSPVEAGLDTQYF. The entire variable domain, with the rest obtained from reference TRBV19 and TRBJ2-3, is as follows: DGGITQSPKYLFRKEGQNVTLSCEQNLNHDAMYWYRQDPGQGLRLIYYSQIVNDFQKGDIAEGYSVSREKKESFPLTVTSAQKNPTAFYLCASSPVEAGLDTQYFGPGTRLTVL.

The V gene is TRBV18, the J gene TRBJ1-1; 9 bases line up with TRBD1. The CDR3 length is 16 residues. V was pared by 6 bases and J by 5 bases, with 13 bases of the junction left unmatched. Germline values: CDR1 KGHSH, CDR2 LQKENI. CDR3 protein: CASSRRQGDVLTEAFF. The CDR3 DNA is TGTGCCAGCTCGCGACGACAGGGGGACGTGTTAACTGAAGCTTTCTTT. Looking up the rest from reference TRBV18 and TRBJ1-1 gives the full variable domain: NAGVMQNPRHLVRRRGQEARLRCSPMKGHSHVYWYRQLPEEGLKFMVYLQKENIIDESGMPKERFSAEFPKEGPSILRIQQVVRGDSAAYFCASSRRQGDVLTEAFFGQGTRLTVV.

This clone came up a few times. This chain links TRBV5-4 with TRBJ2-1; possibly TRBD2 for D (6 bases). CDR1 and CDR2 (germline): SGHNT, YYREEE (reference sequence). This CDR3 is built from 11 residues. The germline V and J ends were trimmed by 1 base and 10 bases, with 6 bases remaining between them. For the CDR3, the DNA is TGTGCCAGCAGCTTGCGGGAGGAGCAGTTCTTC. Translating it yields CASSLREEQFF.

The chain employs TRBV18 and TRBJ2-7; 10 nucleotides match TRBD2. Looked up from germline, CDR1 is KGHSH and CDR2 is LQKENI. The trim removed 3 bases at V and 4 bases at J, leaving 6 bases unmatched. The CDR3 is 15 amino acids. The CDR3 loop reads CASSPATSGIYEQYF. CDR3 nucleotides: TGTGCCAGCTCACCTGCCACTAGCGGGATTTACGAGCAGTACTTC.

V and J are TRBV5-1 and TRBJ2-1, with 10 bases that match TRBD2. The CDR3 extends over 15 amino acids. CDR1 is SGHRS and CDR2 is YFSETQ in the germline V gene. The V and J ends lost 2 bases and 5 bases, in that order; junction bases with no gene match: 4. CDR3 amino acids: CASSFVLAGDNEQFF. The CDR3 bases are TGCGCCAGCAGCTTCGTGCTAGCGGGAGACAATGAGCAGTTCTTC.

This clone has just a few counts. Other DNA variants within this sample encode the same CDR3. The chain carries TRBV11-2 and TRBJ2-2; TRBD1 aligns across 7 bases. Germline V gene data show CDR1 as SGHAT and CDR2 as FQNNGV. There are 15 residues in the CDR3. V shed 3 bases and J 0 bases; nucleotides not matched to a gene: 1. The CDR3 sequence is CASSLGTANTGELFF. The CDR3 nucleotides read TGTGCCAGCAGCTTGGGGACAGCGAACACCGGGGAGCTGTTTTTT.

The rearrangement links TRBV9 to TRBJ2-7; the D gene is possibly TRBD1 (5 bases). The V end lost 0 bases, the J end lost 6 bases, and 13 bases lay between the germline ends. The CDR3 is made up of 14 amino acids. Germline V lookup: CDR1 SGDLS, CDR2 YYNGEE. The CDR3 nucleotides read TGTGCCAGCAGCGTAGCTGGGGTTCAGGGCGAGCAGTACTTC. Translating it yields CASSVAGVQGEQYF.

This clone was seen a handful of times. The genes are TRBV7-9 and TRBJ2-1; D is uncertain. CDR1 and CDR2 (germline): SEHNR, FQNEAQ (reference sequence). This CDR3 is 13 amino acids long. Deletions cut 3 bases from V and 5 bases from J, with 8 bases between. As DNA, the CDR3 is TGTGCCAGCAGCTTTCGGCTAGACAATGAGCAGTTCTTC. Its protein is CASSFRLDNEQFF.

The rearrangement uses TRBV28 and TRBJ2-3; D unclear. V lost 5 bases to trimming and J lost 6 bases, with 9 bases between them. The germline V gene encodes CDR1 MDHEN and CDR2 SYDVKM. The CDR3 has 12 residues. The CDR3: CASSRLEDTQYF. CDR3 DNA: TGTGCCAGCAGTCGACTGGAGGATACGCAGTATTTT.

This clone has just a few counts. The chain couples TRBV18 to TRBJ2-7; the match to TRBD1 covers 8 bases. In germline, CDR1 is KGHSH, CDR2 LQKENI. V was pared by 4 bases and J by 3 bases, with 5 bases of the junction left unmatched. The CDR3 loop spans 14 amino acids. This chain's CDR3 is CASSLDRDVYEQYF. Here the CDR3 DNA reads TGTGCCAGCTCACTGGACAGGGATGTCTACGAGCAGTACTTC.

This clone came up a few times. This chain links TRBV15 with TRBJ1-1; D gene ambiguous. Trimming removed 0 bases at V and 11 bases at J, with 16 bases between. Germline V gene data show CDR1 as LNHNV and CDR2 as YYDKDF (reference sequence). The CDR3 is 14 amino acids. The CDR3 region has the DNA TGTGCCACCAGCAGAGATAGACCGCCTGGAGGGGCTTTCTTT. Translating it yields CATSRDRPPGGAFF.

The V and J genes are TRBV7-3 and TRBJ2-5, with D perhaps matching TRBD2 (6 bases). CDR3 length: 16 residues. Germline CDR1 SGHTA, CDR2 FQGTGA. Trimming stripped 5 bases from V and 6 bases from J, with 22 bases between. As DNA, the CDR3 is TGTGCCAGCAGCCCTCGCGGGACCGGGAGATTAAAGACCCAGTACTTC. Encoded protein: CASSPRGTGRLKTQYF. Full variable domain (remainder filled in from reference TRBV7-3 and TRBJ2-5): GAGVSQTPSNKVTEKGKYVELRCDPISGHTALYWYRQSLGQGPEFLIYFQGTGAADDSGLPNDRFFAVRPEGSVSTLKIQRTERGDSAVYLCASSPRGTGRLKTQYFGPGTRLLVL.

The CDR3 is CSVGGQSNSYEQYF. CDR3 sequence (DNA): TGCAGCGTTGGGGGACAGTCAAACTCCTACGAGCAGTACTTC. V gene TRBV29-1 combines with J gene TRBJ2-7; 7 bases fit TRBD1. This CDR3 is 14 amino acids long. Germline V CDR1 and CDR2: SQVTM, ANQGSEA. V lost 4 bases and J lost 0; bases outside the gene matches: 6.

J is TRBJ1-5 and V is TRBV19; 7 positions match TRBD1. The CDR3 spans 15 residues. Germline V gives CDR1 LNHDA, CDR2 SQIVND (reference sequence). The junction had 10 bases not matched to a gene; V was cut back by 4 bases and J by 7 bases. The CDR3 region is CASSTTGPLEQPQHF. The CDR3 DNA is TGTGCCAGTAGTACGACAGGGCCGCTGGAACAGCCCCAGCATTTT.

A few counts support this clone. The V gene is TRBV15, the J gene TRBJ1-4; no reliable D call. Germline lookup yields CDR1 LNHNV and CDR2 YYDKDF (reference sequence). The CDR3 runs to 13 residues. V was cut by 3 bases and J by 5 bases, with 7 bases left in between. CDR3 loop: CATSSLLNEKLFF. As DNA, the CDR3 is TGTGCCACCAGCAGTCTATTAAATGAAAAACTGTTTTTT.

The DNA of the CDR3 is TGTGCCAGCAGCTTGACAGGGGGAATCAATCAGCCCCAGCATTTT. This sequence encodes CASSLTGGINQPQHF. V gene TRBV7-9 combines with J gene TRBJ1-5, with 9 bases fitting TRBD1. V shed 3 bases and J 3 bases; nucleotides not matched to a gene: 3. The CDR3 has 15 amino acids. Germline CDR1 is SEHNR and CDR2 is FQNEAQ (reference sequence).

With respect to this clone: In the same sample, other DNA sequences code for this CDR3. The rearrangement uses TRBV5-1 and TRBJ2-5; TRBD1 matches 8 bases. V lost 3 bases and J lost 3; bases outside the gene matches: 4. The germline CDR1 and CDR2 sequences are SGHRS and YFSETQ. CDR3 length: 14 residues. In nucleotides, the CDR3 is TGCGCCAGCAGCTCGGGACAGGTGAAAGAGACCCAGTACTTC. Translated, it gives CASSSGQVKETQYF.

This chain connects TRBV25-1 to TRBJ2-7; the match to TRBD1 covers 7 bases. Looked up from germline, CDR1 is MGHDK and CDR2 is SYGVNS. V shed 0 bases, J shed 6 bases, and the junction held 8 bases outside the gene matches. CDR3 length equals 15 residues. CDR3 loop: CASSEYRDSPREQYF. The CDR3 DNA reads TGTGCCAGCAGTGAATATAGGGACAGCCCGCGCGAGCAGTACTTC.

This clone was seen a few times. V usage is TRBV4-3 and J usage is TRBJ2-3; 8 bases fit TRBD2. The CDR3 runs 17 residues. Unmatched junction bases numbered 12, after V lost 4 bases and J lost 3 bases. Germline V lookup: CDR1 LGHNA, CDR2 YSLEER. The CDR3 sequence is CASSPAPLAGGTDTQYF. DNA of the CDR3: TGCGCCAGCAGCCCCGCGCCCCTAGCGGGTGGAACAGATACGCAGTATTTT.

This clone was recorded a few times. The CDR3 loop reads CASSQGWGGSPGDEQFF. CDR3 sequence (DNA): TGCGCCAGCAGCCAAGGTTGGGGCGGGAGTCCCGGGGATGAGCAGTTCTTC. This chain joins TRBV4-3 and TRBJ2-1; 7 bases line up with TRBD2. This CDR3 is built from 17 residues. V dropped 1 base and J dropped 8; count of bases not matched to a gene: 14. CDR1 is LGHNA, CDR2 YSLEER, per germline.

This clone came up a few times. This sequence joins TRBV18 and TRBJ2-5; 10 positions agree with TRBD1. Germline loops: CDR1 KGHSH, CDR2 LQKENI. The CDR3 spans 15 residues. V dropped 3 bases and J dropped 4; count of bases not matched to a gene: 5. DNA of the CDR3: TGTGCCAGCTCACCCCCACGGACAGGGGGAGAGACCCAGTACTTC. This translates into CASSPPRTGGETQYF.